This entry lists 27 T cell receptor beta chains sequenced from one sample in a study of blood T cell repertoires in COVID-19 (dated by TCRdb to the early 2020s). Receptors were amplified or captured by the immunoSEQ multiplex PCR assay. TCRdb's version of the immuneACCESS table is confined to in-frame rearrangements and falls short of the full clone set. An unresolved V gene accounts for under half of the shortfall where checked; the remainder is of unknown origin. This sample has 100,000 or so clones in its table, and 80% of those were observed once. Roughly 20% of the sample goes to the ten largest clones. The sequenced sample was peripheral blood. The origin of the receptors is a human donor in a cohort sampled during active COVID-19.

The chain joins TRBV19 to TRBJ2-5; TRBD1 matches at 7 bases. With 1 base clipped from V and 2 bases from J, the junction kept 7 bases outside the gene matches. Germline loops: CDR1 LNHDA, CDR2 SQIVND (reference sequence). CDR3 length: 16 amino acids. This CDR3 is CASSIGGTAKQETQYF. CDR3 in DNA: TGTGCCAGTAGTATAGGGGGGACAGCGAAACAAGAGACCCAGTACTTC. The full variable domain, rest sourced from reference TRBV19 and TRBJ2-5, is DGGITQSPKYLFRKEGQNVTLSCEQNLNHDAMYWYRQDPGQGLRLIYYSQIVNDFQKGDIAEGYSVSREKKESFPLTVTSAQKNPTAFYLCASSIGGTAKQETQYFGPGTRLLVL.

The V gene is TRBV7-3, the J gene TRBJ2-7; 13 nucleotides align to TRBD2. The CDR3 is made up of 16 amino acids. Germline V gene data show CDR1 as SGHTA and CDR2 as FQGTGA. Trimming cost V 0 bases and J 3 bases; bases outside gene matches: 2. This CDR3 reads CASSLTGLAGYYEQYF. CDR3 nucleotides: TGTGCCAGCAGCTTAACGGGACTAGCGGGGTACTACGAGCAGTACTTC.

The chain combines TRBV7-9 with TRBJ2-1, with 9 nucleotides matching TRBD2. V shed 6 bases and J 8 bases; nucleotides not matched to a gene: 11. The CDR3 length is 15 residues. The germline gives CDR1 SEHNR, CDR2 FQNEAQ (reference sequence). The CDR3 region has the DNA TGTGCCAGCAGGTATTGGTCTAGCGGGGAGGATGAGCAGTTCTTC. Its protein product is CASRYWSSGEDEQFF.

V usage is TRBV11-2 and J usage is TRBJ1-2; 11 bases line up with TRBD1. With 5 bases clipped from V and 4 bases from J, the junction kept 6 bases outside the gene matches. CDR1 SGHAT and CDR2 FQNNGV come from the germline V gene. This CDR3 has 15 residues. The CDR3, as DNA: TGTGCCAGCAGCCTCGGGACAGGGGGGATCTATGGCTACACCTTC. Translation: CASSLGTGGIYGYTF.

Only one count was recorded for this clone. The chain couples TRBV28 to TRBJ2-7; TRBD1 agrees at 8 bases. CDR3 length: 16 residues. Germline CDR1 MDHEN, CDR2 SYDVKM. V dropped 5 bases and J dropped 4; count of bases not matched to a gene: 13. CDR3 residues: CASSLHPGGASYEQYF. CDR3 coding DNA: TGTGCCAGCAGTCTCCACCCAGGGGGCGCGTCTTACGAGCAGTACTTC.

CDR3 amino acids: CASSQESMRETQYF. CDR3 coding DNA: TGTGCCAGCAGCCAAGAATCGATGAGGGAGACCCAGTACTTC. V gene TRBV3-1 (or the pseudogene TRBV3-2) combines with J gene TRBJ2-5; D gene ambiguous. This CDR3 is 14 amino acids long. Per germline, CDR1 LGHDT and CDR2 YNNKEL (reference sequence). V was clipped by 0 bases and J by 5 bases, with 10 bases between them.

The chain combines TRBV6-1 with TRBJ1-2; no reliable D call. The CDR3 is 15 amino acids. Trimming pared 1 base from V and 4 bases from J, leaving 13 bases between. From germline, CDR1 is MNHNS and CDR2 SASEGT. The DNA for the CDR3 is TGTGCCAGCAGTGAAGGCAGCGTGGTCACCTATGGCTACACCTTC. This gives the protein CASSEGSVVTYGYTF.

This chain links TRBV28 with TRBJ1-1, with unresolved D. CDR1 and CDR2 (germline): MDHEN, SYDVKM. Trimming removed 4 bases at V and 3 bases at J, with 6 bases between. The CDR3 runs to 12 residues. The CDR3 loop is CASSSSDTEAFF. The CDR3, as DNA: TGTGCCAGCAGTTCCTCCGACACTGAAGCTTTCTTT.

The chain has TRBV2 and TRBJ2-7, with D possibly being TRBD1 (5 bases). The CDR3 has 11 residues. Trimming left V 4 bases short and J 9 bases short, with 10 bases between. In germline, CDR1 is SNHLY, CDR2 FYNNEI. The CDR3 coding sequence is TGTGCCAGCAGTGGCAGGGAAGGGCAGTACTTC. It yields the protein CASSGREGQYF.

The chain's CDR3 is CASRRQGVNTEAFF. CDR3 DNA: TGTGCCAGCAGACGACAGGGGGTGAACACTGAAGCTTTCTTT. The chain joins TRBV6-5 to TRBJ1-1, with 9 bases identical to TRBD1. The CDR3 is 14 residues long. Germline V lookup: CDR1 MNHEY, CDR2 SVGAGI. After removal of 6 bases from V and 0 bases from J, the junction contained 2 bases not matched to a gene.

This chain uses TRBV29-1 with TRBJ1-2; 8 positions match TRBD1. The CDR3 totals 14 residues. V lost 2 bases, J lost 4 bases, and 6 bases stayed unmatched. The germline CDR1 and CDR2 sequences are SQVTM and ANQGSEA. The CDR3 DNA reads TGCAGCGTTGAAAGGGGGCAGGGGGCCTATGGCTACACCTTC. Encoded protein: CSVERGQGAYGYTF.

The chain employs TRBV10-1 and TRBJ2-1; 11 bases are shared with TRBD2. Germline lookup yields CDR1 WNHNN and CDR2 SYGVQD (reference sequence). The CDR3 loop spans 16 amino acids. The junction had 6 bases not matched to a gene; V was cut back by 3 bases and J by 5 bases. The CDR3 region is CASSEGVAGGDNEQFF. In DNA, the CDR3 is TGCGCCAGCAGTGAAGGGGTAGCGGGAGGGGACAATGAGCAGTTCTTC.

V and J are TRBV25-1 and TRBJ2-3, with 11 bases aligning to TRBD1. The CDR3 has 15 amino acids. The germline gives CDR1 MGHDK, CDR2 SYGVNS. J gave up 4 bases and V 1 base, and 1 base lay outside the gene matches. The DNA of the CDR3 is TGTGCCAGCAGTGAATTGGGACAGGGGGCAGATACGCAGTATTTT. Its protein product is CASSELGQGADTQYF.

The chain uses TRBV27 and TRBJ2-4, with unresolved D. The germline V gene has CDR1 MNHEY and CDR2 SMNVEV (reference sequence). V was cut by 5 bases and J by 1 base, with 15 bases left in between. The CDR3 contains 16 residues. This chain's CDR3 is CASSPRIPGAKNIQYF. In DNA, the CDR3 is TGTGCCAGCAGTCCGAGGATCCCCGGGGCCAAAAACATTCAGTACTTC.

This clone was found a few times. The gene calls are TRBV5-4 and TRBJ2-7; D is perhaps TRBD1 (5 bases). The CDR3 totals 14 residues. CDR1 and CDR2 from the germline V gene are SGHNT and YYREEE (reference sequence). Trimming took 4 bases from V and 0 from J, leaving 11 bases between them. The CDR3 here is CASSLDRNSYEQYF. The CDR3 DNA reads TGTGCCAGCAGCCTTGACAGAAACTCCTACGAGCAGTACTTC.

The rearrangement links TRBV5-6 to TRBJ2-2; 7 bases are a match to TRBD2. CDR3 size: 16 residues. Germline loops: CDR1 SGHDT, CDR2 YYEEEE. Germline trimming cut 1 base from V and 5 bases from J; bases unmatched to any gene: 8. CDR3 DNA: TGTGCCAGCAGCTTGTCTCTAGCGGTAGAGACCGGGGAGCTGTTTTTT. It codes for CASSLSLAVETGELFF. Using reference TRBV5-6 and TRBJ2-2 for the parts outside the CDR3, the full variable domain is DAGVTQSPTHLIKTRGQQVTLRCSPKSGHDTVSWYQQALGQGPQFIFQYYEEEERQRGNFPDRFSGHQFPNYSSELNVNALLLGDSALYLCASSLSLAVETGELFFGEGSRLTVL.

The chain couples TRBV3-1 (or the pseudogene TRBV3-2) to TRBJ1-3; D is undetermined. This CDR3 comprises 16 residues. Trimming cost V 3 bases and J 0 bases, with 12 bases left between them. Germline V gene data show CDR1 as LGHDT and CDR2 as YNNKEL (reference sequence). CDR3 DNA sequence: TGTGCCAGCAGCCACAACCAGATTCACTCTGGAAACACCATATATTTT. Amino acids: CASSHNQIHSGNTIYF.

The chain carries TRBV2 and TRBJ1-5; D ambiguous. The CDR3 is 13 residues long. Germline V gene data show CDR1 as SNHLY and CDR2 as FYNNEI. Trimming removed 6 bases at V and 3 bases at J, with 9 bases between. CDR3 sequence (DNA): TGTGCCAGCAGGGTACAGATCAATCAGCCCCAGCATTTT. It translates to CASRVQINQPQHF.

The chain combines TRBV7-9 with TRBJ2-7; D is unclear. The ends were cut back, 8 bases at V and 0 bases at J, with 11 bases in the middle. CDR3 size: 13 residues. Germline-derived CDR1 and CDR2 are SEHNR and FQNEAQ (reference sequence). This chain's CDR3 is CASGLASSYEQYF. Here the CDR3 DNA reads TGTGCCAGCGGGTTGGCTAGCTCCTACGAGCAGTACTTC.

V and J are TRBV27 and TRBJ2-1, with D possibly being TRBD1 (7 bases). V lost 2 bases and J lost 3, with 17 bases in between. The germline gives CDR1 MNHEY, CDR2 SMNVEV (reference sequence). The CDR3 sequence is 17 residues long. CDR3 in amino acids: CASSLGGGGTVYNEQFF. The CDR3 nucleotides read TGTGCCAGCAGTTTAGGGGGCGGAGGGACAGTCTACAATGAGCAGTTCTTC.

This chain uses TRBV11-3 with TRBJ2-7; possibly TRBD2 for D (7 bases). Between the trimmed V and J ends, which lost 1 base and 5 bases, there was a span of 12 bases. This CDR3 has 14 residues. The germline V gene has CDR1 SGHNT and CDR2 YENEEA. The CDR3 DNA reads as TGTGCCAGCAGCTTAGTCGCGGGGGCCAACGAGCAGTACTTC. It specifies CASSLVAGANEQYF.

The chain combines TRBV4-1 with TRBJ2-5; D is perhaps TRBD2 (5 bases). CDR3 length: 17 amino acids. Germline loops: CDR1 MGHRA, CDR2 YSYEKL. V gave up 0 bases and J gave up 1 base, with 15 bases separating them. This CDR3 is CASSQDWPGYAQETQYF. CDR3 in DNA: TGCGCCAGCAGCCAAGATTGGCCGGGATATGCCCAAGAGACCCAGTACTTC.

This clone was seen a single time. The V gene is TRBV5-1, the J gene TRBJ2-1; 9 bases are a match to TRBD2. The V and J ends lost 2 bases and 12 bases, in that order; junction bases with no gene match: 12. The CDR3 length is 15 residues. Germline-derived CDR1 and CDR2 are SGHRS and YFSETQ. CDR3 DNA: TGCGCCAGCAGCTTAGGGGTAGCGGGAGAGGTGCGGCAGTTCTTC. Translated: CASSLGVAGEVRQFF.

This clone was seen a handful of times. This rearrangement joins TRBV6-1 to TRBJ2-3, with TRBD2 matching over 8 bases. The CDR3 has 16 residues. The V gene's germline CDR1 is MNHNS and CDR2 SASEGT. After removal of 4 bases from V and 1 base from J, the junction contained 7 bases not matched to a gene. The CDR3 region is CASSANSGVGTDTQYF. The CDR3 DNA follows: TGTGCCAGCAGTGCTAATAGCGGGGTGGGCACAGATACGCAGTATTTT.

The J gene is TRBJ1-2, the V gene TRBV6-5; 8 nucleotides line up with TRBD1. After removal of 6 bases from V and 7 bases from J, the junction contained 7 bases not matched to a gene. This CDR3 is built from 13 residues. Germline CDR1 reads MNHEY; CDR2 reads SVGAGI. The CDR3, as DNA: TGTGCCAGCAGACAGGGGGACAGAGTTGGCTACACCTTC. Amino acids: CASRQGDRVGYTF.

The chain employs TRBV27 and TRBJ2-7; D might be TRBD1 (6 bases). The CDR3 runs 15 residues. Per the germline V gene, CDR1 is MNHEY and CDR2 is SMNVEV (reference sequence). Between the trimmed V and J ends, which lost 5 bases and 0 bases, there was a span of 14 bases. DNA of the CDR3: TGTGCCAGCAGTGGGAACAGGGCTCTCTCCTACGAGCAGTACTTC. Translation: CASSGNRALSYEQYF.

The chain carries TRBV28 and TRBJ2-6; 9 positions agree with TRBD1. Germline V gives CDR1 MDHEN, CDR2 SYDVKM. Unmatched junction bases numbered 4, after V lost 6 bases and J lost 4 bases. This CDR3 comprises 15 residues. The CDR3 protein is CASRTQGAGANVLTF. CDR3 nucleotide sequence: TGTGCCAGCAGGACACAGGGGGCGGGGGCCAACGTCCTGACTTTC.